This T cell receptor beta chain was sequenced for a study of brain T cells in children with intractable seizures. The time point is: blood from clinic visit 5 months post-surgery; TSC patient then seizure free. V lost 10 bases, J lost 10 bases, and 23 bases lay in between. The V gene's germline CDR1 is ENHRY and CDR2 SYGVKD. This CDR3 has 14 residues. The protocol was immunoSEQ multiplex PCR, while the TCRdb copy is restricted to in-frame clones and leaves out a portion. The repertoire holds about 320,000 clones, over 85% seen once, with 5.7% in the top ten. The sequence derives from a boy in the first two years of life with tuberous sclerosis and intractable seizures. The rearrangement uses TRBV10-3 and TRBJ2-1, with D maybe TRBD1 (6 bases). Sequences were derived from peripheral blood, sampled 4 to 6 months after surgery. Here the CDR3 reads CATTPNADRNEQFF. The CDR3 DNA sequence: TGTGCCACCACCCCAAACGCCGACAGGAACGAGCAGTTCTTC.